Listed below are T cell receptor beta chains from one sample, sequenced in a study of T cell repertoires in cytomegalovirus infection. From the reads, TCRdb called clonotypes with MiXCR, one entry per CDR3 protein. Among approximately 190,000 distinct CDR3 sequences listed, 28% were seen once. The sequencing input was PBMCs. The receptors stem from a human donor in good health (CMV status not recorded). Some clones in this sample may be carry-over from other donors' samples. The CDR3 runs from the conserved cysteine through the conserved F or W. The order of the fields is V gene, clone size, J gene, D gene, CDR3 length, CDR3 DNA, CDR3 protein. D genes are given only for firm matches. Not all rows give a size; the values are once, few, many and, for expanded clones, a class.

TRBV2	-	TRBJ2-1	TRBD2	19	TGTGCCAGCAGTGACCCTACTATACTAGCGGGGGGCTCCGGGAATGAGCAGTTCTTC	CASSDPTILAGGSGNEQFF
TRBV6-2/TRBV6-3	few	TRBJ2-7	-	15	TGTGCCAGCAGCCAGACATCGACAGTTACCTACGAGCAGTACTTC	CASSQTSTVTYEQYF
TRBV4-1	few	TRBJ1-2	TRBD1	14	TGCGCCAGCAGCCCGACAGGGGGGAGCTATGGCTACACCTTC	CASSPTGGSYGYTF
TRBV7-9	-	TRBJ1-5	-	13	TGTGCCAGCAGCTTCCAGAGTAATCAGCCCCAGCATTTT	CASSFQSNQPQHF
TRBV7-2	many	TRBJ2-1	-	15	TGTGCCAGCAGCTTGGCGGTGGGGGCCCACAATGAGCAGTTCTTC	CASSLAVGAHNEQFF
TRBV7-9	few	TRBJ1-5	-	15	TGTGCCAGCAGCTCTGGACTCTATAGCAATCAGCCCCAGCATTTT	CASSSGLYSNQPQHF
TRBV6-4	few	TRBJ2-3	-	15	TGTGCCAGCAGCGGAGGTGAGGGGAGCACAGATACGCAGTATTTT	CASSGGEGSTDTQYF
TRBV7-2	many	TRBJ2-5	-	14	TGTGCCAGCAGCTTAGCTGGCTTACAAGAGACCCAGTACTTC	CASSLAGLQETQYF
TRBV7-2	many	TRBJ2-3	-	13	TGTGCCAGCAGCCGGACATCTATGGATACGCAGTATTTT	CASSRTSMDTQYF
TRBV6-2/TRBV6-3	-	TRBJ1-6	-	13	TGTGCCAGCAGCTCCTGGACCGGGTCACCCCTCCACTTT	CASSSWTGSPLHF
TRBV2	-	TRBJ2-7	TRBD1	15	TGTGCCAGCAGTGATCCAGGGGGTATCGTCCACGAGCAGTACTTC	CASSDPGGIVHEQYF
TRBV7-2	few	TRBJ1-2	TRBD1	15	TGTGCCAGCAGCCCCAAATGGGACAGCGGAATTGGCTACACCTTC	CASSPKWDSGIGYTF
TRBV12-3/TRBV12-4	-	TRBJ2-5	-	15	TGTGCCAGCAGCCCGGGACGGCTGTACCAAGAGACCCAGTACTTC	CASSPGRLYQETQYF
TRBV3-1	once	TRBJ1-1	-	14	TGTGCCAGTAATTCCCCAGGGCTCAACACTGAAGCTTTCTTT	CASNSPGLNTEAFF
TRBV12-3/TRBV12-4	few	TRBJ1-3	-	14	TGTGCCAGCAGCCGTACAGGTCTCCGAAACACCATATATTTT	CASSRTGLRNTIYF
TRBV20-1	few	TRBJ1-1	-	16	TGCAGTGCTAGAGATCCAAACGGAGGACGAACAAATGAAGCTTTCTTT	CSARDPNGGRTNEAFF
TRBV7-3	many	TRBJ2-3	TRBD2	15	TGTGCCAGCAGCCGCAGCGGGGGGGCTGCAGATACGCAGTATTTT	CASSRSGGAADTQYF
TRBV12-3/TRBV12-4	-	TRBJ1-4	-	13	TGTGCCAGCAGTTTAACTCAATTGGAAAAACTGTTTTTT	CASSLTQLEKLFF
TRBV5-4	few	TRBJ2-5	TRBD1	14	TGTGCCAGCAGGTCGGACAGGGTCTTGGGGACCCAGTACTTC	CASRSDRVLGTQYF
TRBV14	few	TRBJ2-1	-	15	TGTGCCAGCAGCCAAGCCCTGACAGGTTACAATGAGCAGTTCTTC	CASSQALTGYNEQFF
TRBV12-3/TRBV12-4	few	TRBJ1-2	-	12	TGTGCCAGCAGTTTAGGACAACGTGGCTACACCTTC	CASSLGQRGYTF
TRBV5-6	-	TRBJ1-5	-	12	TGTGCCAGCAGCTTGGGAAGTCAGCCCCAGCATTTT	CASSLGSQPQHF
TRBV2	-	TRBJ2-3	-	12	TGTGCCGATCAGGCCTACACAGATACGCAGTATTTT	CADQAYTDTQYF
TRBV27	-	TRBJ1-2	-	12	TGTGCCAGCAGTTTGCAAGGCAGTGGCTACACCTTC	CASSLQGSGYTF
TRBV20-1	few	TRBJ1-1	TRBD1	15	TGCAGTGCTAGACGGGACAGGGGGCTAAGGGCTGAAGCTTTCTTT	CSARRDRGLRAEAFF
TRBV6-5	few	TRBJ1-2	-	15	TGTGCCAGCAGTTCGGGCCGAACTACTAACTATGGCTACACCTTC	CASSSGRTTNYGYTF
TRBV3-1	few	TRBJ1-1	-	15	TGTGCCAGCAGCCAAGATACGGCCCTGGGCGCTGAAGCTTTCTTT	CASSQDTALGAEAFF
TRBV20-1	-	TRBJ2-5	TRBD2	14	TGCAGTGCTAGGGGCGGGGGGAACCAAGAGACCCAGTACTTC	CSARGGGNQETQYF
TRBV5-6	-	TRBJ1-2	TRBD1	13	TGTGCCAGCAGCTTAGACAGGGATCGTGGCTACACCTTC	CASSLDRDRGYTF
TRBV4-2	-	TRBJ2-1	-	13	TGTGCCAGCAGCCCGGTTTATACCAATGAGCAGTTCTTC	CASSPVYTNEQFF
TRBV5-4	-	TRBJ1-2	-	14	TGTGCCAGCAGCCTGGGGCGGGCCCTCTATGGCTACACCTTC	CASSLGRALYGYTF
TRBV4-2	-	TRBJ2-2	-	13	TGTGCCAGCAGCCAACAGGGTGCAAGGGAGCTGTTTTTT	CASSQQGARELFF
TRBV25-1	-	TRBJ1-1	-	14	TGTGCCAGCAGTGCCGCAGGGCGATGGACTGAAGCTTTCTTT	CASSAAGRWTEAFF
TRBV7-2	few	TRBJ1-2	-	13	TGTGCCAGCAGCTTACCACAGGGCGGAGGCTACACCTTC	CASSLPQGGGYTF
TRBV27	-	TRBJ1-1	TRBD1	13	TGTGCCAGCAGCATGACAGGGGGCACTGAAGCTTTCTTT	CASSMTGGTEAFF
TRBV5-1	-	TRBJ2-1	-	13	TGCGCCAGCAACCGGGACACGGACAATGAGCAGTTCTTC	CASNRDTDNEQFF
TRBV20-1	-	TRBJ2-5	-	13	TGCAGTGCTAGAAGTCAGGTTCAAGAGACCCAGTACTTC	CSARSQVQETQYF
TRBV2	-	TRBJ2-1	-	13	TGTGCCAGCAGTGAAAGGTACATCCCGAGCCCGTTCTTC	CASSERYIPSPFF
TRBV7-2	few	TRBJ2-1	-	14	TGTGCCAGCAGCCGAAGGATGTCTTGGGATGAGCAGTTCTTC	CASSRRMSWDEQFF
TRBV29-1	-	TRBJ2-7	-	12	TGCAGCGTTGGAGGAGGGAGCTACGAGCAGTACTTC	CSVGGGSYEQYF
TRBV27	few	TRBJ2-1	TRBD2	18	TGTGCCAGCAGTCGTGGGTTCCTCTCGCGGGGGTTCCACAATGAGCAGTTCTTC	CASSRGFLSRGFHNEQFF
TRBV11-2	-	TRBJ2-7	-	14	TGTGCCAGCAGCCCACTACTAGCCCACTACGAGCAGTACTTC	CASSPLLAHYEQYF
TRBV24-1	-	TRBJ1-1	-	12	TGTGCCACCAGTGACGGGAACACTGAAGCTTTCTTT	CATSDGNTEAFF
TRBV7-6	-	TRBJ1-2	-	17	TGTGCCAGCAGCTTATCGGTAGATTCCTATTCTAACTATGGCTACACCTTC	CASSLSVDSYSNYGYTF
TRBV9	-	TRBJ2-1	TRBD2	17	TGTGCCAGCAGCGTCTCGGCGGGGGGCCTCTCCTACAATGAGCAGTTCTTC	CASSVSAGGLSYNEQFF
TRBV7-2	-	TRBJ1-1	-	13	TGTGCCAGCAGCTTAGCGAGAACGGGTGGGGCTTTCTTT	CASSLARTGGAFF